The 24 T cell receptor beta chains below all came from one sample that was sequenced in a study of post-analysis software for immune sequencing data. Unique molecular identifiers had been added to the TCR beta cDNA libraries. TCRdb recomputed calls from the PCR reads with MiXCR, one row per CDR3 protein. The repertoire holds about 430,000 distinct CDR3 sequences, approximately 42% seen once, with 7.6% in the top ten. Whole-study findings and limits: Roughly five TRBV segments, including TRBV5-6, TRBV5-1 and TRBV20-1, were more frequent in patients than controls.

Their recognized antigens are unknown. The sample taken for sequencing was blood. Source of these receptors: a girl aged 2-9 years with multiple sclerosis.

This clonotype has a handful of counts. This sequence joins TRBV6-2 or TRBV6-3 and TRBJ2-1; TRBD2 matches 11 bases. Germline V gene lookup returns CDR1 MNHEY and CDR2 SVGEGT. With 5 bases clipped from V and 8 bases from J, the junction kept 8 bases outside the gene matches. The CDR3 loop spans 15 amino acids. The CDR3 region has the DNA TGTGCCAGCAGTCTACTAGCGGGAGAGGTATATGAGCAGTTCTTC. It specifies CASSLLAGEVYEQFF.

This clonotype occurred a few times. V usage is TRBV29-1 and J usage is TRBJ1-2; the match to TRBD1 covers 7 bases. Trimming cost V 3 bases and J 3 bases; bases outside gene matches: 10. This CDR3 contains 15 residues. Germline CDR1 and CDR2: SQVTM and ANQGSEA. The CDR3 DNA reads TGCAGCGTTGAGGATGACAGGGTTCTCGACTATGGCTACACCTTC. Translation: CSVEDDRVLDYGYTF.

This clonotype was picked up a small number of times. J is TRBJ2-3 and V is TRBV24-1; D is perhaps TRBD2 (6 bases). The ends were cut back, 2 bases at V and 0 bases at J, with 11 bases in the middle. The CDR3 covers 16 residues. The germline V gene encodes CDR1 KGHDR and CDR2 SFDVKD. CDR3 in amino acids: CATSDWGGNSTDTQYF. The DNA of the CDR3 is TGTGCCACCAGTGATTGGGGCGGGAATAGCACAGATACGCAGTATTTT.

This clonotype was seen a few times. The rearrangement links TRBV20-1 to TRBJ2-2; D remains unclear. Germline lookup yields CDR1 DFQATT and CDR2 SNEGSKA (reference sequence). Trimming took off 4 bases at V and 1 base at J, with 7 bases between the two ends. The CDR3 loop spans 13 amino acids. CDR3 in amino acids: CSATRLNTGELFF. The CDR3 bases are TGCAGTGCTACCAGGCTGAACACCGGGGAGCTGTTTTTT.

V is TRBV5-1 and J is TRBJ2-1; 8 nucleotides agree with TRBD1. Trimming cost V 3 bases and J 7 bases; bases outside gene matches: 9. This CDR3 is 15 amino acids long. Germline V gene sequence: CDR1 SGHRS, CDR2 YFSETQ. CDR3 nucleotide sequence: TGCGCCAGCAGCTCCGGGACAGGTACTTGGAATGAGCAGTTCTTC. Its protein is CASSSGTGTWNEQFF. Full variable domain (rest looked up from reference TRBV5-1 and TRBJ2-1): KAGVTQTPRYLIKTRGQQVTLSCSPISGHRSVSWYQQTPGQGLQFLFEYFSETQRNKGNFPGRFSGRQFSNSRSEMNVSTLELGDSALYLCASSSGTGTWNEQFFGPGTRLTVL.

This clonotype was observed a few times. This rearrangement joins TRBV20-1 to TRBJ2-3; possibly TRBD2 for D (6 bases). Per the germline V gene, CDR1 is DFQATT and CDR2 is SNEGSKA (reference sequence). V lost 3 bases and J lost 0, with 10 bases in between. The CDR3 consists of 14 residues. The CDR3 nucleotides read TGCAGTGCTAGGGGACTCTCTAGCACAGATACGCAGTATTTT. This encodes CSARGLSSTDTQYF.

The chain has TRBV20-1 and TRBJ2-7, with 8 nucleotides matching TRBD1. The junction had 7 bases not matched to a gene; V was cut back by 1 base and J by 5 bases. Looked up from germline, CDR1 is DFQATT and CDR2 is SNEGSKA (reference sequence). This CDR3 contains 14 residues. The CDR3 DNA follows: TGCAGTGCTAGAGGCCCTGACAGGGGCCACGAGCAGTACTTC. This translates into CSARGPDRGHEQYF.

This clonotype came up a few times. V is TRBV5-1 and J is TRBJ2-1; either TRBD1 or TRBD2 may supply D (6 bases each). The CDR3 has 15 amino acids. Germline CDR1 and CDR2: SGHRS and YFSETQ. V was shortened by 2 bases and J by 1 base, with 10 bases between the two germline ends. In DNA, the CDR3 is TGCGCCAGCAGCTTTGAGGGGGGTTCCTACAATGAGCAGTTCTTC. This codes for CASSFEGGSYNEQFF. Using reference TRBV5-1 and TRBJ2-1 for the parts outside the CDR3, the full variable domain is KAGVTQTPRYLIKTRGQQVTLSCSPISGHRSVSWYQQTPGQGLQFLFEYFSETQRNKGNFPGRFSGRQFSNSRSEMNVSTLELGDSALYLCASSFEGGSYNEQFFGPGTRLTVL.

The rearrangement links TRBV2 to TRBJ1-2, with 7 bases that match TRBD1. The germline V gene has CDR1 SNHLY and CDR2 FYNNEI. The CDR3 has 14 residues. V lost 5 bases and J lost 4; bases outside the gene matches: 7. The DNA for the CDR3 is TGTGCCAGCAGTTCAAATGGACAGGTCTATGGCTACACCTTC. Translated: CASSSNGQVYGYTF. Full variable domain (rest looked up from reference TRBV2 and TRBJ1-2): EPEVTQTPSHQVTQMGQEVILRCVPISNHLYFYWYRQILGQKVEFLVSFYNNEISEKSEIFDDQFSVERPDGSNFTLKIRSTKLEDSAMYFCASSSNGQVYGYTFGSGTRLTVV.

The rearrangement links TRBV29-1 to TRBJ2-7; no reliable D call. The CDR3 has 12 amino acids. The germline gives CDR1 SQVTM, CDR2 ANQGSEA. V was pared by 6 bases and J by 3 bases, with 12 bases between. Here the CDR3 DNA reads TGCAGCGTCGCCGGGCTGAGCTACGAGCAGTACTTC. Protein: CSVAGLSYEQYF.

This clonotype has a handful of counts. This chain uses TRBV7-7 with TRBJ2-1; D unresolved. CDR1 SSHAT and CDR2 FNYEAQ come from the germline V gene (reference sequence). The CDR3 covers 15 residues. V lost 0 bases to trimming and J lost 4 bases, with 10 bases between them. The CDR3 spells CASSLAPLSYNEQFF. The CDR3 coding sequence is TGTGCCAGCAGCTTAGCTCCGCTATCTTACAATGAGCAGTTCTTC.

The V and J genes are TRBV7-9 and TRBJ2-1; possible D gene TRBD2, 6 bases. The V gene's germline CDR1 is SEHNR and CDR2 FQNEAQ (reference sequence). The V end was cut by 5 bases, the J end by 5 bases, with 13 bases between. The CDR3 contains 14 residues. CDR3 in amino acids: CASSPWPSDNEQFF. In nucleotides, the CDR3 is TGTGCCAGCAGCCCCTGGCCTAGCGACAATGAGCAGTTCTTC.

The CDR3 loop reads CSVEEGGTDTQYF. The CDR3 DNA reads TGCAGCGTTGAAGAAGGGGGAACAGATACGCAGTATTTT. This chain links TRBV29-1 with TRBJ2-3, with D possibly matching TRBD1 (6 bases). V lost 0 bases and J lost 3, with 7 bases in between. The CDR3 extends over 13 amino acids. Germline CDR1 is SQVTM and CDR2 is ANQGSEA.

This chain uses TRBV7-2 with TRBJ2-7; the D is unclear. V was shortened by 0 bases and J by 2 bases, with 8 bases between the two germline ends. The CDR3 is made up of 14 amino acids. CDR1 is SGHTA, CDR2 FQGNSA, per germline. CDR3 sequence (DNA): TGTGCCAGCAGCTTAGCGGTCCTGGCCTACGAGCAGTACTTC. This translates into CASSLAVLAYEQYF. Full variable domain (outside the CDR3, taken from reference TRBV7-2 and TRBJ2-7): GAGVSQSPSNKVTEKGKDVELRCDPISGHTALYWYRQSLGQGLEFLIYFQGNSAPDKSGLPSDRFSAERTGGSVSTLTIQRTQQEDSAVYLCASSLAVLAYEQYFGPGTRLTVT.

This clonotype has just a few counts. The chain carries TRBV7-3 and TRBJ2-1; the D call may be TRBD1 or TRBD2 (6 bases each). Looked up from germline, CDR1 is SGHTA and CDR2 is FQGTGA. The CDR3 covers 19 residues. The V end lost 5 bases, the J end lost 5 bases, and 28 bases lay between the germline ends. This chain's CDR3 is CASSPPFVGDTTRNNEQFF. CDR3 bases: TGTGCCAGCAGCCCTCCGTTCGTGGGGGACACGACTAGGAACAATGAGCAGTTCTTC.

V usage is TRBV24-1 and J usage is TRBJ2-1; D is perhaps TRBD1 (6 bases). Germline V lookup: CDR1 KGHDR, CDR2 SFDVKD. The CDR3 loop spans 14 amino acids. The V and J ends lost 7 bases and 9 bases respectively, with 18 bases between them. The CDR3: CATSRQESVSEQFF. The CDR3 DNA follows: TGTGCCACCAGCCGACAGGAATCCGTTAGTGAGCAGTTCTTC.

The genes are TRBV27 and TRBJ2-1; 9 bases are shared with TRBD2. The CDR3 spans 14 residues. Germline V CDR1 and CDR2: MNHEY, SMNVEV (reference sequence). The ends lost 2 bases at V and 8 bases at J; junction bases unmatched: 4. CDR3 bases: TGTGCCAGCAGTTTAGGGGGACTAGCCCATGAGCAGTTCTTC. Protein sequence: CASSLGGLAHEQFF.

As for this clonotype: At one end the junction does not follow the germline gene, possibly because of a read error. The chain recombines TRBV7-3 with TRBJ2-1, with 7 bases fitting TRBD1. From germline, CDR1 is SGHTA and CDR2 FQGTGA. The CDR3 extends over 16 amino acids. CDR3 sequence: CAGSLVQGVTYNEQFF. The CDR3 coding sequence is TGTGCCGGCAGCTTAGTCCAGGGGGTTACCTACAATGAGCAGTTCTTC. The entire variable domain, with the rest obtained from reference TRBV7-3 and TRBJ2-1, is as follows: GAGVSQTPSNKVTEKGKYVELRCDPISGHTALYWYRQSLGQGPEFLIYFQGTGAADDSGLPNDRFFAVRPEGSVSTLKIQRTERGDSAVYLCAGSLVQGVTYNEQFFGPGTRLTVL.

The chain joins TRBV7-3 to TRBJ2-1, with D perhaps matching TRBD2 (5 bases). The CDR3 is 15 amino acids. The germline V and J ends were trimmed by 2 bases and 0 bases, with 8 bases remaining between them. Per germline, CDR1 SGHTA and CDR2 FQGTGA. The chain's CDR3 is CASSLGLGSYNEQFF. The CDR3 region has the DNA TGTGCCAGCAGCTTAGGACTGGGCTCCTACAATGAGCAGTTCTTC.

Concerning this clonotype itself: A much larger clone lies a single base off, so this may be a read error. The chain is built from TRBV7-2 and TRBJ2-7; 7 nucleotides match TRBD1. In germline, CDR1 is SGHTA, CDR2 FQGNSA. With V trimmed by 5 bases and J by 6 bases, 4 bases remained unmatched. CDR3 length: 12 residues. This chain's CDR3 is CASSPTGTEQYF. The CDR3, as DNA: TGTGCCAGCAGCCCGACAGGGACCGAGCAGTACTTC.

This clonotype was seen a handful of times. The chain is built from TRBV27 and TRBJ2-1, with no clear D. Germline V CDR1 and CDR2: MNHEY, SMNVEV (reference sequence). Trimming took 2 bases from V and 2 from J, leaving 7 bases between them. This CDR3 has 14 residues. This CDR3 is CASSLDGPYNEQFF. The CDR3 nucleotides read TGTGCCAGCAGTTTAGACGGACCCTACAATGAGCAGTTCTTC.

The chain joins TRBV4-1 to TRBJ2-7, with D perhaps matching TRBD2 (6 bases). V lost 4 bases, J lost 3 bases, and 16 bases lay in between. The CDR3 is made up of 15 amino acids. Germline loops: CDR1 MGHRA, CDR2 YSYEKL. Here the CDR3 DNA reads TGCGCCAGCAGCCCCGGTGCATCGCGGGGCTACGAGCAGTACTTC. Encoded protein: CASSPGASRGYEQYF.

The chain has TRBV5-1 and TRBJ2-1; 12 nucleotides line up with TRBD2. This CDR3 is 16 amino acids long. J was trimmed by 2 bases and V by 5 bases; bases with no gene match: 5. The V gene's germline CDR1 is SGHRS and CDR2 YFSETQ. The CDR3 loop reads CASRRTSGETYNEQFF. CDR3 DNA sequence: TGCGCCAGCAGAAGGACTAGCGGGGAAACCTACAATGAGCAGTTCTTC. Full variable domain (rest looked up from reference TRBV5-1 and TRBJ2-1): KAGVTQTPRYLIKTRGQQVTLSCSPISGHRSVSWYQQTPGQGLQFLFEYFSETQRNKGNFPGRFSGRQFSNSRSEMNVSTLELGDSALYLCASRRTSGETYNEQFFGPGTRLTVL.

This clonotype was counted only a few times. The chain is built from TRBV15 and TRBJ1-5; D might be TRBD1 (5 bases). Trimming took off 5 bases at V and 1 base at J, with 6 bases between the two ends. The CDR3 length is 13 residues. Germline CDR1 reads LNHNV; CDR2 reads YYDKDF (reference sequence). The CDR3 DNA is TGTGCCACCAGCGAGGGGAGCAATCAGCCCCAGCATTTT. Its translation: CATSEGSNQPQHF. Full variable domain (missing parts from reference TRBV15 and TRBJ1-5): DAMVIQNPRYQVTQFGKPVTLSCSQTLNHNVMYWYQQKSSQAPKLLFHYYDKDFNNEADTPDNFQSRRPNTSFCFLDIRSPGLGDTAMYLCATSEGSNQPQHFGDGTRLSIL.